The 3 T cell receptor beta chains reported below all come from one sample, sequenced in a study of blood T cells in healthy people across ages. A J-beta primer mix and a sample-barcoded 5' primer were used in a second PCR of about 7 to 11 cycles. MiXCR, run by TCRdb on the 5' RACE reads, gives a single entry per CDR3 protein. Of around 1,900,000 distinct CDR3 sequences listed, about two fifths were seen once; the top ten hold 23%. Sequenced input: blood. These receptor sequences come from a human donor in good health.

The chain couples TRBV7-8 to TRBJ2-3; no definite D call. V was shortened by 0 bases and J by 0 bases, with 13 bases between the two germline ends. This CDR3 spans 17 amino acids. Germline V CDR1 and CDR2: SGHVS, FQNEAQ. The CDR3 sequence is CASSLAFRSTSTDTQYF. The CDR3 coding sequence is TGTGCCAGCAGCTTAGCTTTTCGGAGTACTAGCACAGATACGCAGTATTTT.

The CDR3 reads CASTGTGASYEQYF. DNA of the CDR3: TGTGCCAGCACCGGGACAGGGGCCTCCTACGAGCAGTACTTC. This sequence joins TRBV25-1 and TRBJ2-7; 10 bases agree with TRBD1. J lost 0 bases, V lost 7 bases, and 3 bases had no gene match. Germline V gives CDR1 MGHDK, CDR2 SYGVNS. This CDR3 is built from 14 residues.

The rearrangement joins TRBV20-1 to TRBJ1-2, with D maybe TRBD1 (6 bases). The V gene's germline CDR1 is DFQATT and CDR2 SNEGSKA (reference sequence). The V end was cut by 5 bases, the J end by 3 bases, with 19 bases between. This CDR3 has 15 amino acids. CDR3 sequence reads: CSAPQLARGDYGYTF. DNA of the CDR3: TGCAGTGCTCCTCAACTGGCCAGGGGAGACTATGGCTACACCTTC.